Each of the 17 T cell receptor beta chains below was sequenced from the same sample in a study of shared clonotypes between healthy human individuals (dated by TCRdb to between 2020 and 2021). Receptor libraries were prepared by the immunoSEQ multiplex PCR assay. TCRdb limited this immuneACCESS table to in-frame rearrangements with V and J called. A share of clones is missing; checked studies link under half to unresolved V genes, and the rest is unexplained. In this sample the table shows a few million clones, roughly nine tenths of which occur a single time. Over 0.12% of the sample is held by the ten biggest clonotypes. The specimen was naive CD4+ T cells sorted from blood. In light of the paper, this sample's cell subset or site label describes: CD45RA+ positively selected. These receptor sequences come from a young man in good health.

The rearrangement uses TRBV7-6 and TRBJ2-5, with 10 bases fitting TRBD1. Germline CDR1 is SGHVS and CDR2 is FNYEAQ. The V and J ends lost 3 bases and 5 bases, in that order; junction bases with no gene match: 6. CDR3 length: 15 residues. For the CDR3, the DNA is TGTGCCAGCAGCTTTGGGACAGGGGTTTTGGAGACCCAGTACTTC. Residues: CASSFGTGVLETQYF.

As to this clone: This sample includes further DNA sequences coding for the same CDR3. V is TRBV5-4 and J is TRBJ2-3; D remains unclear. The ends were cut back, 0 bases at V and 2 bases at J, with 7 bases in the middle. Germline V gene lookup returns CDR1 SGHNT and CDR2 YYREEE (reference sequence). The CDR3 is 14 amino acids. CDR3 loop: CASSLGASTDTQYF. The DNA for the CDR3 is TGTGCCAGCAGCTTGGGAGCCTCCACAGATACGCAGTATTTT.

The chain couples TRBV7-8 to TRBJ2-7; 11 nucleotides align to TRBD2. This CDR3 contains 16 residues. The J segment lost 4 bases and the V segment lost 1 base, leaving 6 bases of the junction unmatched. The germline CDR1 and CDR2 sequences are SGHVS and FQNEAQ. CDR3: CASSLGLAGGIYEQYF. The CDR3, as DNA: TGTGCCAGCAGCTTAGGTCTAGCGGGAGGTATTTACGAGCAGTACTTC.

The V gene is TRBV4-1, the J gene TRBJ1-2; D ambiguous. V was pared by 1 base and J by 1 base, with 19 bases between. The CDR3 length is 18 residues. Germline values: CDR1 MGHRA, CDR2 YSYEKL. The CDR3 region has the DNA TGCGCCAGCAGCCAAGCCGCGGGGAGGTCCCTCTTTAACTATGGCTACACCTTC. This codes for CASSQAAGRSLFNYGYTF.

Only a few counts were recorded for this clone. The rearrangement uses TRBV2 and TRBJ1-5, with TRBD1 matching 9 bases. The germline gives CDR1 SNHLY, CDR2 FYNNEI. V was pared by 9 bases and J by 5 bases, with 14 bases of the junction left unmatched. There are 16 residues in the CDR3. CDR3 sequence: CASTTFGTGRDQPQHF. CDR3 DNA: TGTGCCAGTACTACTTTTGGGACAGGGCGAGATCAGCCCCAGCATTTT.

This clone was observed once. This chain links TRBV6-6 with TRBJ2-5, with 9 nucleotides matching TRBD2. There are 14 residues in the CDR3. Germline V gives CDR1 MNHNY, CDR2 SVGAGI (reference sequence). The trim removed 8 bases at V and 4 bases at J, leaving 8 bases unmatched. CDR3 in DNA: TGTGCCAGCGGAACGGGCGGGGGGGCAGAGACCCAGTACTTC. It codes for CASGTGGGAETQYF.

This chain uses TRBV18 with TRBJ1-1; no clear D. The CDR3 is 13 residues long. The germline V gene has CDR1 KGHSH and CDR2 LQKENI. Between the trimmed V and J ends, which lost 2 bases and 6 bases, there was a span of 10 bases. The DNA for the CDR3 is TGTGCCAGCTCACCAGCGGGGTTTCCTGAAGCTTTCTTT. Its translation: CASSPAGFPEAFF. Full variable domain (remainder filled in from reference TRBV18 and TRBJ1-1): NAGVMQNPRHLVRRRGQEARLRCSPMKGHSHVYWYRQLPEEGLKFMVYLQKENIIDESGMPKERFSAEFPKEGPSILRIQQVVRGDSAAYFCASSPAGFPEAFFGQGTRLTVV.

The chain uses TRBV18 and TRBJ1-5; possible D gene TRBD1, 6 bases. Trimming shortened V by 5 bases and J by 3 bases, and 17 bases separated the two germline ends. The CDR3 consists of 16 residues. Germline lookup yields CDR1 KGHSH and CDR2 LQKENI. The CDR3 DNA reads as TGTGCCAGCTCAGCCTACAAGGACAGAGACAATCAGCCCCAGCATTTT. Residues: CASSAYKDRDNQPQHF.

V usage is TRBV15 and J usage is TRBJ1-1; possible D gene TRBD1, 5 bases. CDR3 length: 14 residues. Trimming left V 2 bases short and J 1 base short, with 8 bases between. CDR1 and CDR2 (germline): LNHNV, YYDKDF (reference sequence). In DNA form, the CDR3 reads TGTGCCACCAGCAGATTCAGGGCGAACACTGAAGCTTTCTTT. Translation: CATSRFRANTEAFF.

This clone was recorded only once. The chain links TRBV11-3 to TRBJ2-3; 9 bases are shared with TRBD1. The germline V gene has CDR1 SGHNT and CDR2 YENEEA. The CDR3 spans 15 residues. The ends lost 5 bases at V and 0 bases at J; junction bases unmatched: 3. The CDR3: CASSIGTGSTDTQYF. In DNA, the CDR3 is TGTGCCAGCAGCATAGGGACAGGGAGCACAGATACGCAGTATTTT.

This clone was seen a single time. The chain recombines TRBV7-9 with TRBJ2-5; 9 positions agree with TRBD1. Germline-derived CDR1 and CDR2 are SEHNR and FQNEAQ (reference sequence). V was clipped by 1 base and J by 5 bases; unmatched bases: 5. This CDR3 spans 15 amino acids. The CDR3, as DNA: TGTGCCAGCAGCTTAGATACAGGGGGCTCGGAGACCCAGTACTTC. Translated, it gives CASSLDTGGSETQYF.

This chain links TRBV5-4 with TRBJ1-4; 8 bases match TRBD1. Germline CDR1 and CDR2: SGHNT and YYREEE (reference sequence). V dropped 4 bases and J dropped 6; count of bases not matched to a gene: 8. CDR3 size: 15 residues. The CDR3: CASSLDRGGYEKLFF. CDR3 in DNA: TGTGCCAGCAGCCTTGACAGGGGAGGCTATGAAAAACTGTTTTTT.

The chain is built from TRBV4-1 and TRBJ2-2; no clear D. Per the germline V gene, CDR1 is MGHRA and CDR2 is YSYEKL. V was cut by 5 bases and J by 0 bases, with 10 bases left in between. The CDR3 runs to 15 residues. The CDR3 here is CASSTVTANTGELFF. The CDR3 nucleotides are TGCGCCAGCAGCACTGTGACGGCGAACACCGGGGAGCTGTTTTTT.

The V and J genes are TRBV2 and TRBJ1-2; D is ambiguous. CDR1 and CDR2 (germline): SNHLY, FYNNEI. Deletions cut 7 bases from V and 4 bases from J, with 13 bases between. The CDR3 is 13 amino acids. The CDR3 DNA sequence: TGTGCCAGCATCAGCCCCAGTAGCTATGGCTACACCTTC. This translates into CASISPSSYGYTF.

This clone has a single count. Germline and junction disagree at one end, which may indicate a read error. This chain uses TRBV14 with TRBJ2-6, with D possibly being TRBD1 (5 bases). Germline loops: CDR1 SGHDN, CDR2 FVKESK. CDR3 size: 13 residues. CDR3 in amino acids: CASSNSGADVLTF. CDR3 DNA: TGTGCCAGCAGCAACTCTGGGGCCGACGTCCTGACTTTC. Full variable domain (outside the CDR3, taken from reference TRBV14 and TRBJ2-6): EAGVTQFPSHSVIEKGQTVTLRCDPISGHDNLYWYRRVMGKEIKFLLHFVKESKQDESGMPNNRFLAERTGGTYSTLKVQPAELEDSGVYFCASSNSGADVLTFGAGSRLTVL.

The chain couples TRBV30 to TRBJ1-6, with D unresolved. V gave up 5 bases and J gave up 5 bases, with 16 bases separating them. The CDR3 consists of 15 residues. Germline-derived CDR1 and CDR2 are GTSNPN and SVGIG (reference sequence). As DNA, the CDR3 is TGTGCCTGGTCCAGACGCGACGGGGATAATTCACCCCTCCACTTT. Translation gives CAWSRRDGDNSPLHF.

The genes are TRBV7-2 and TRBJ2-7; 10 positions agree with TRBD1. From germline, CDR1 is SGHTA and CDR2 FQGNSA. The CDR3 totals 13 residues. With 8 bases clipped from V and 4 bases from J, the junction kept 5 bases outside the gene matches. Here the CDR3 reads CASGGQGVYEQYF. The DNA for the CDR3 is TGTGCCAGCGGCGGACAGGGGGTTTACGAGCAGTACTTC.